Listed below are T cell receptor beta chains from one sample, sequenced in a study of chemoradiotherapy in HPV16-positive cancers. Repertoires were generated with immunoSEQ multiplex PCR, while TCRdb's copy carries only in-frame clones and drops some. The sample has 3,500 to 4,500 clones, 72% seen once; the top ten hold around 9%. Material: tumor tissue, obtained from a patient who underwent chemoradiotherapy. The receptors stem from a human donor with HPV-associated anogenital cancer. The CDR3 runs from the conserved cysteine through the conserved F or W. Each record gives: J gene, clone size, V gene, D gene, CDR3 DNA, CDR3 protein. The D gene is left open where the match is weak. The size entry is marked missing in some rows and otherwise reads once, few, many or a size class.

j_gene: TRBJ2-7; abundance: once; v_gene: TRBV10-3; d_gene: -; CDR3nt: TGTGCCATCAGTGAACAGGGCTTAGGGTCCTACGAGCAGTACTTC; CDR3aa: CAISEQGLGSYEQYF
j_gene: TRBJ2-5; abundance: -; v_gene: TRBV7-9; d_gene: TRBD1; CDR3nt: TGTGCCAGCAGCCCAGGCTTGACAGGGGAAGAAGAGACCCAGTACTTC; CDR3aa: CASSPGLTGEEETQYF
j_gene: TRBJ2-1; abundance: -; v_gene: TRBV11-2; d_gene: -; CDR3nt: TGTGCCAGCAGCTTAGATGGCAATGAGCAGTTCTTC; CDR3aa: CASSLDGNEQFF
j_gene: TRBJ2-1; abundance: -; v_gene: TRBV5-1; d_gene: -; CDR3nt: TGCGCCAGCAGCTTGGCGGGGATCAATGAGCAGTTCTTC; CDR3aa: CASSLAGINEQFF
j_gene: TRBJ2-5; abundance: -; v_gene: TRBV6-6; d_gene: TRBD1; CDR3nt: TGTGCCAGCAGAGCACAGGGGGCGAATCAAGAGACCCAGTACTTC; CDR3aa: CASRAQGANQETQYF
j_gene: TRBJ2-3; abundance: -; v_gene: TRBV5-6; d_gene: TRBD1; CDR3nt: TGTGCCAGCAGCTTGATTCCAGGGGGCCCAAGCACAGATACGCAGTATTTT; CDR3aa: CASSLIPGGPSTDTQYF
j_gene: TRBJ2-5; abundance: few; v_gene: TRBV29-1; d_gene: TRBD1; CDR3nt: TGCAGCGTTGAAGATCGGGGGACAGGGAGAATGGCGACCCAGTACTTC; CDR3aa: CSVEDRGTGRMATQYF
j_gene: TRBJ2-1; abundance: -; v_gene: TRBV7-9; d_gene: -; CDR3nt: TGTGCCAGCAGCATACCTGGTGGGATTACAGATGAGCAGTTCTTC; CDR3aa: CASSIPGGITDEQFF
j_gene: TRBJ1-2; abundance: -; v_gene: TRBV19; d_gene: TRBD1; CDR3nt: TGTGCCAGTAGCAGGGACAGGGGGCCGGGCGGGTATGGCTACACCTTC; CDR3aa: CASSRDRGPGGYGYTF
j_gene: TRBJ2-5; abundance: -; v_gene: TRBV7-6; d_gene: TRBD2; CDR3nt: TGTGCCAGCAGCTCACCCCTCGGACTAGCGGGAGGGGTGGTCCAAGAGACCCAGTACTTC; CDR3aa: CASSSPLGLAGGVVQETQYF
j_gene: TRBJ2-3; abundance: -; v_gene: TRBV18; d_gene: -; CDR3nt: TGTGCCAGCTCACCACCTAGTAGGGATACGCAGTATTTT; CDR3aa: CASSPPSRDTQYF
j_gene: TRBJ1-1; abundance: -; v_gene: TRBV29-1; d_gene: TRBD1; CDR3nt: TGCAGCGTTAACACAGGGGCGGGAGGCACTGAAGCTTTCTTT; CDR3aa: CSVNTGAGGTEAFF
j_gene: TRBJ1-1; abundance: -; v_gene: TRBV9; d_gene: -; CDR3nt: TGTGCCAGCAGCGTGGTAGTAGGAGGTTGGGGGGCGAACACTGAAGCTTTCTTT; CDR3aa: CASSVVVGGWGANTEAFF
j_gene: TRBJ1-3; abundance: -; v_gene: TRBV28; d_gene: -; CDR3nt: TGTGCCAGCAGTCAGACAGGACGCTCTGGAAACACCATATATTTT; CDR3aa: CASSQTGRSGNTIYF
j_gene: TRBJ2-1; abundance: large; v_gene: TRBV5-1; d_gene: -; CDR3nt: TGCGCCAGCAGCTTAGGAGGTGGCGGTTACAATGAGCAGTTCTTC; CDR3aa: CASSLGGGGYNEQFF
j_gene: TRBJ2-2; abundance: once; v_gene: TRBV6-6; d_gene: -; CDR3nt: TGTGCCAGCAAAGAGGAGCCGAACACCGGGGAGCTGTTTTTT; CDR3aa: CASKEEPNTGELFF
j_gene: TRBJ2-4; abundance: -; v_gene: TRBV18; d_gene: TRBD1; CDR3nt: TGTGCCAGCTCGCGGACAGGGGAGGCCAAAAACATTCAGTACTTC; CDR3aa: CASSRTGEAKNIQYF
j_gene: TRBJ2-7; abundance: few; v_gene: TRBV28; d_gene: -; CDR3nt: TGTGCCAGCAACCCTTACGGAGTTTTCTACGAGCAGTACTTC; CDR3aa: CASNPYGVFYEQYF
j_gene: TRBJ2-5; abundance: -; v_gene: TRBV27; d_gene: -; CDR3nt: TGTGCCAGCAAGGTAACCCATCTCCCTCAAGAGACCCAGTACTTC; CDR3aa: CASKVTHLPQETQYF
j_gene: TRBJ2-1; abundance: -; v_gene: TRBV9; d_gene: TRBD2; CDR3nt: TGTGCCAGCAGCGTACCAAGACCGGGACTAGCGAGCCACAATGAGCAGTTCTTC; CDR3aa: CASSVPRPGLASHNEQFF
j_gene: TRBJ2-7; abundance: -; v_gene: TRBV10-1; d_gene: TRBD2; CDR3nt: TGCGCCAGCAGTGAGCCCGAGCGGGACCACGAGCAGTACTTC; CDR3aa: CASSEPERDHEQYF